The T cell receptor beta chain described here comes from a study of graft-versus-host responses after intestinal transplantation. Study in general: Transplants were multivisceral, liver-intestinal, or isolated intestinal. All recipients got anti-thymocyte globulin induction, then tacrolimus and steroids for roughly 3 years.

Regarding the study as a whole: The recipient marrow held GvH clones, and some of them showed up first in ileum or blood.

A remark on this clone: Its antigen is currently unknown.

Clones were sequenced by immunoSEQ multiplex PCR, and TCRdb holds only the in-frame ones, with some missing. The sample records 62,000 or so clones, roughly 90% being singletons. Germline V gives CDR1 MDHEN, CDR2 SYDVKM. This CDR3 is built from 15 residues. The junction had 4 bases not matched to a gene; V was cut back by 3 bases and J by 2 bases. The chain recombines TRBV28 with TRBJ1-3, with 7 bases fitting TRBD1. Sequencing used unstimulated CD8+ T cells sorted from spleen or lymph node cells, obtained before transplant. The clonotype was recovered from a human donor who was the organ donor for an intestinal transplant. The CDR3 region is CASSFDRVTGNTIYF. Here the CDR3 DNA reads TGTGCCAGCAGTTTCGACAGGGTAACTGGAAACACCATATATTTT.